The next 24 T cell receptor beta chains were all read from a single sample in a study of shared clonotypes between healthy human individuals (dated by TCRdb to about 2020). For the CD8 naive samples, CD45RO-negative cells were positively selected for CCR7, yielding a CD45RA+CCR7+ population from which TemRA cells were excluded. Libraries were made using the immunoSEQ multiplex PCR assay. TCRdb mirrors the immuneACCESS table, restricted to in-frame sequences. Some clones are absent from its copies; in checked studies, under half trace to an unresolved V gene, and the reason for the others is unknown. Present in this sample are approximately 840,000 clones, 90% to 98% of which were seen just once. The ten largest account for about 0.21% of the sample. Sequenced material: naive CD8+ T cells sorted from blood. What this sample's cell subset or site label stands for: CD45RA+CCR7+. The receptors here all came from a man aged 30 to 39 in good health.

The chain has TRBV9 and TRBJ2-1; TRBD2 matches 14 bases. CDR1 and CDR2 (germline): SGDLS, YYNGEE. This CDR3 comprises 17 residues. J was trimmed by 5 bases and V by 4 bases; bases with no gene match: 8. CDR3 in amino acids: CASSKGTSGRDNNEQFF. Written as DNA, the CDR3 is TGTGCCAGCAGCAAAGGGACTAGCGGGAGAGATAACAATGAGCAGTTCTTC.

The rearrangement joins TRBV7-9 to TRBJ2-5, with no clear D. V lost 7 bases, J lost 3 bases, and 15 bases lay in between. Germline V CDR1 and CDR2: SEHNR, FQNEAQ (reference sequence). The CDR3 consists of 14 residues. CDR3 sequence: CASTSWTVEETQYF. The DNA for the CDR3 is TGTGCCAGCACCTCTTGGACCGTAGAAGAGACCCAGTACTTC.

The chain recombines TRBV11-2 with TRBJ2-2; no firm D call. Trimming removed 6 bases from V and 1 base from J, with 15 bases in between. This CDR3 has 16 amino acids. The germline V gene has CDR1 SGHAT and CDR2 FQNNGV. CDR3 in amino acids: CASRWPGGVNTGELFF. For the CDR3, the DNA is TGTGCCAGCAGATGGCCTGGCGGAGTGAACACCGGGGAGCTGTTTTTT.

Regarding this clone: The junction departs from germline at one end; a sequencing error may be responsible. The V call is TRBV5-6, the J call TRBJ1-4, with 7 bases matching TRBD1. CDR1 is SGHDT, CDR2 YYEEEE, per germline. This CDR3 is 15 amino acids long. CDR3 protein: CASSSPGQTTEKLFF. The CDR3 coding sequence is TGTGCCAGCAGCTCCCCGGGACAGACTACTGAAAAACTGTTTTTT.

The genes are TRBV5-6 and TRBJ2-5; D possibly corresponds to TRBD2 (7 bases). Germline CDR1 SGHDT, CDR2 YYEEEE. This CDR3 contains 14 residues. V was shortened by 2 bases and J by 5 bases, with 13 bases between the two germline ends. CDR3 loop: CASSLGGVPETQYF. The CDR3 nucleotides are TGTGCCAGCAGCTTAGGGGGGGTACCGGAGACCCAGTACTTC.

In nucleotides, the CDR3 is TGTGCCAGCAGTGAAGCACAGGGGGCCTTAGCTAACTATGGCTACACCTTC. It codes for CASSEAQGALANYGYTF. This chain uses TRBV2 with TRBJ1-2; 9 bases are a match to TRBD1. This CDR3 comprises 17 residues. The V gene's germline CDR1 is SNHLY and CDR2 FYNNEI. V was pared by 0 bases and J by 0 bases, with 5 bases of the junction left unmatched.

Regarding this clone: The sample holds other DNA sequences that translate to the same CDR3. The rearrangement uses TRBV29-1 and TRBJ2-7; D is possibly TRBD1 (5 bases). The CDR3 covers 12 residues. V lost 6 bases and J lost 1, with 10 bases in between. CDR1 is SQVTM and CDR2 is ANQGSEA in the germline V gene. The CDR3 DNA sequence: TGCAGCGTCCTCGCAGGGTCCTACGAGCAGTACTTC. It encodes CSVLAGSYEQYF.

Worth noting for this clone: This sample also contains other DNA sequences that code for the same CDR3. V is TRBV29-1 and J is TRBJ1-2; D is possibly TRBD1 (5 bases). This CDR3 is 11 amino acids long. V was shortened by 3 bases and J by 3 bases, with 5 bases between the two germline ends. CDR1 SQVTM and CDR2 ANQGSEA come from the germline V gene. The DNA of the CDR3 is TGCAGCGTTGAGGGGGACTATGGCTACACCTTC. It specifies CSVEGDYGYTF. The complete variable domain, with remaining parts taken from reference TRBV29-1 and TRBJ1-2, reads SAVISQKPSRDICQRGTSLTIQCQVDSQVTMMFWYRQQPGQSLTLIATANQGSEATYESGFVIDKFPISRPNLTFSTLTVSNMSPEDSSIYLCSVEGDYGYTFGSGTRLTVV.

The chain recombines TRBV6-1 with TRBJ2-7; possibly TRBD2 for D (7 bases). Trimming took 3 bases from V and 7 from J, leaving 13 bases between them. The CDR3 is made up of 13 amino acids. The V gene's germline CDR1 is MNHNS and CDR2 SASEGT. The CDR3 here is CASSDAGAWEQYF. The DNA of the CDR3 is TGTGCCAGCAGTGATGCGGGGGCCTGGGAGCAGTACTTC.

This clone was recorded once. The J gene is TRBJ2-2, the V gene TRBV4-1; D is unclear. Germline CDR1 is MGHRA and CDR2 is YSYEKL. This CDR3 contains 12 residues. Trimming shortened V by 0 bases and J by 7 bases, and 3 bases separated the two germline ends. CDR3 nucleotide sequence: TGCGCCAGCAGCCAAGAATTCGGGGAGCTGTTTTTT. Amino acid sequence: CASSQEFGELFF.

This chain uses TRBV4-1 with TRBJ1-5; the D gene is possibly TRBD1 (6 bases). The V gene's germline CDR1 is MGHRA and CDR2 YSYEKL. Between the trimmed V and J ends, which lost 0 bases and 3 bases, there was a span of 9 bases. The CDR3 loop spans 15 amino acids. In DNA form, the CDR3 reads TGCGCCAGCAGCCAAGATCAGGGGATCAATCAGCCCCAGCATTTT. As protein: CASSQDQGINQPQHF.

V is TRBV7-2 and J is TRBJ1-1; TRBD1 is a possible D gene (6 bases). The ends were cut back, 2 bases at V and 3 bases at J, with 10 bases in the middle. Germline CDR1 and CDR2: SGHTA and FQGNSA. This CDR3 spans 14 amino acids. The CDR3 sequence is CASSLYREDTEAFF. As DNA, the CDR3 is TGTGCCAGCAGCTTATACAGGGAGGACACTGAAGCTTTCTTT.

The chain employs TRBV4-3 and TRBJ2-7; 9 bases agree with TRBD1. Per germline, CDR1 LGHNA and CDR2 YSLEER. This CDR3 is built from 14 residues. V gave up 4 bases and J gave up 6 bases; unmatched junction bases: 7. The CDR3 region has the DNA TGCGCCAGCAGCCCTGGGACAGGGTATGCCGAGCAGTACTTC. It is translated as CASSPGTGYAEQYF.

The gene calls are TRBV5-1 and TRBJ2-1; 7 bases match TRBD1. The V gene's germline CDR1 is SGHRS and CDR2 YFSETQ. J gave up 9 bases and V 4 bases, and 13 bases lay outside the gene matches. This CDR3 is built from 15 residues. The CDR3 bases are TGCGCCAGCAGCCAAGGGGGCGCGGGCGTGGGTGAGCAGTTCTTC. This sequence encodes CASSQGGAGVGEQFF.

The V and J genes are TRBV7-8 and TRBJ2-1; a weak D match, TRBD2 (5 bases). Germline CDR1 SGHVS, CDR2 FQNEAQ. Trimming left V 6 bases short and J 8 bases short, with 14 bases between. The CDR3 totals 13 residues. CDR3 DNA sequence: TGTGCCAGCAGTCAACTAGTTCTGGATGAGCAGTTCTTC. Encoded protein: CASSQLVLDEQFF. Using reference TRBV7-8 and TRBJ2-1 for the parts outside the CDR3, the full variable domain is GAGVSQSPRYKVAKRGQDVALRCDPISGHVSLFWYQQALGQGPEFLTYFQNEAQLDKSGLPSDRFFAERPEGSVSTLKIQRTQQEDSAVYLCASSQLVLDEQFFGPGTRLTVL.

The chain combines TRBV29-1 with TRBJ2-3; 13 positions agree with TRBD2. V lost 3 bases, J lost 2 bases, and 2 bases stayed unmatched. There are 15 residues in the CDR3. CDR1 is SQVTM and CDR2 is ANQGSEA in the germline V gene. In DNA, the CDR3 is TGCAGCGTTGAGGGACTAGCGGGACCCACAGATACGCAGTATTTT. As protein: CSVEGLAGPTDTQYF.

For the CDR3, the DNA is TGTGCCAGCAGCGCCTTGTGGGATTCCTACAATGAGCAGTTCTTC. Translation: CASSALWDSYNEQFF. J is TRBJ2-1 and V is TRBV9; unclear D gene. Germline CDR1 and CDR2: SGDLS and YYNGEE. This CDR3 is 15 amino acids long. V was trimmed by 3 bases and J by 1 base, leaving 11 bases between them.

This chain links TRBV11-2 with TRBJ2-7, with TRBD2 identical over 14 bases. CDR3 length: 16 amino acids. From germline, CDR1 is SGHAT and CDR2 FQNNGV. Trimming removed 5 bases from V and 2 bases from J; junction bases left unmatched: 5. The CDR3 is CASSRGLAGGTYEQYF. The CDR3 bases are TGTGCCAGCAGCCGCGGACTAGCGGGAGGCACCTACGAGCAGTACTTC.

This sequence joins TRBV7-2 and TRBJ2-7, with 9 bases matching TRBD2. V lost 2 bases to trimming and J lost 2 bases; unmatched junction nucleotides: 10. In germline, CDR1 is SGHTA, CDR2 FQGNSA. The CDR3 extends over 17 amino acids. For the CDR3, the DNA is TGTGCCAGCAGCTTACCCTCTGGACTAGCGATTACCTACGAGCAGTACTTC. It translates to CASSLPSGLAITYEQYF.

This sequence joins TRBV11-2 and TRBJ2-7, with 9 bases lining up with TRBD2. This CDR3 comprises 16 residues. Germline lookup yields CDR1 SGHAT and CDR2 FQNNGV. The trim removed 5 bases at V and 3 bases at J, leaving 11 bases unmatched. The CDR3 loop is CASSTPVLAGNYEQYF. The CDR3 nucleotides read TGTGCCAGCAGCACTCCCGTGCTAGCGGGAAACTACGAGCAGTACTTC.

The chain recombines TRBV7-6 with TRBJ2-3, with 8 bases matching TRBD2. This CDR3 has 16 amino acids. J gave up 10 bases and V 1 base, and 13 bases lay outside the gene matches. Per germline, CDR1 SGHVS and CDR2 FNYEAQ. The CDR3 DNA sequence: TGTGCCAGCAGCTTAGTCTTAGCGGGACCTGAGCTTGCGCAGTATTTT. It translates to CASSLVLAGPELAQYF.

This clone was counted a single time. This rearrangement joins TRBV6-5 to TRBJ2-2; D may be TRBD2 (5 bases). The germline CDR1 and CDR2 sequences are MNHEY and SVGAGI. The CDR3 runs to 15 residues. With 0 bases removed from V and 3 bases from J, the gap between germline ends came to 8 bases. The CDR3 sequence is CASSYSRGYTGELFF. The CDR3 DNA reads TGTGCCAGCAGTTACTCACGGGGATACACCGGGGAGCTGTTTTTT.

V usage is TRBV15 and J usage is TRBJ2-7; D call uncertain. CDR3 length: 14 residues. The V end was cut by 0 bases, the J end by 3 bases, with 9 bases between. The V gene's germline CDR1 is LNHNV and CDR2 YYDKDF (reference sequence). The CDR3 protein is CATSREAFDYEQYF. CDR3 in DNA: TGTGCCACCAGCAGAGAAGCTTTTGACTACGAGCAGTACTTC.

This chain uses TRBV27 with TRBJ2-7, with D perhaps matching TRBD1 or TRBD2 (5 bases each). CDR1 and CDR2 from the germline V gene are MNHEY and SMNVEV (reference sequence). The CDR3 runs to 15 residues. The V and J ends lost 5 bases and 4 bases respectively, with 18 bases between them. The CDR3 here is CASSPGSKVPYEQYF. The CDR3 nucleotides read TGTGCCAGCAGTCCAGGGAGCAAGGTTCCTTACGAGCAGTACTTC.